These T cell receptor beta chains were read from a single sample in a study of beta chain features in type 1 diabetes. Generated by immunoSEQ multiplex PCR, the TCRdb table keeps only in-frame clones and is missing some. Of roughly 260,000 clones listed, approximately 10% were seen once; the top ten hold roughly 0.017%. The sequenced sample consisted of naive CD4+ T cells from blood. All receptors derive from a man between 25 and 39 years old with type 1 diabetes. The CDR3 runs from the conserved cysteine through the conserved F or W. The D gene is left open where the match is weak. Clone size, where shown, is once, few, many, or a class for clones that have expanded.

>few|TRBD1|TRBV2|TRBJ2-7
TGTGCCAGCAGTGAGCAAGGACAGGGGTACGAGCAGTACTTC
CASSEQGQGYEQYF
>few|TRBD1|TRBV4-3|TRBJ1-6
TGCGCCAGCAGCCAAAAGACAGGGACCTATAATTCACCCCTCCACTTT
CASSQKTGTYNSPLHF
>-|TRBD1|TRBV29-1|TRBJ1-2
TGCAGCGTCGCCCGCACGGACAGGGAGGATGGCTACACCTTC
CSVARTDREDGYTF
>-|-|TRBV11-1|TRBJ2-1
TGTGCCAGCAGCTTACAGACTCCCGGGAATGAGCAGTTCTTC
CASSLQTPGNEQFF
>few|-|TRBV13|TRBJ2-2
TGTGCCAGCAGCTTAGGGGCCGCTGCCGGGGAGCTGTTTTTT
CASSLGAAAGELFF
>-|-|TRBV7-9|TRBJ2-6
TGTGCCAGCAGCTTAGTCAGGGCTGGGGCCAACGTCCTGACTTTC
CASSLVRAGANVLTF
>-|-|TRBV4-2|TRBJ2-3
TGTGCCAGCAGCGGCGGGACTACAGATACGCAGTATTTT
CASSGGTTDTQYF
>-|-|TRBV9|TRBJ1-3
TGTGCCAGCAGCGTAGGAGGGTTACTCCTTTCTGGAAACACCATATATTTT
CASSVGGLLLSGNTIYF
>few|-|TRBV19|TRBJ2-1
TGTGCCAGTAACCGTCCCGGGGGATCTTACAATGAGCAGTTCTTC
CASNRPGGSYNEQFF
>few|-|TRBV28|TRBJ2-1
TGTGCCAGCAGTTTCGTCTTCAGGTACAATGAGCAGTTCTTC
CASSFVFRYNEQFF
>-|TRBD1|TRBV18|TRBJ1-2
TGTGCCAGCTCACCACGAACAGGGGACTATGGCTACACCTTC
CASSPRTGDYGYTF
>-|-|TRBV29-1|TRBJ2-2
TGCAGCGTCGACAGGGACGGGAGCACCGGGGAGCTGTTTTTT
CSVDRDGSTGELFF
>few|-|TRBV6-1|TRBJ2-1
TGTGCCAGCAGTTTGACTCGCTCCTACAATGAGCAGTTCTTC
CASSLTRSYNEQFF
>few|TRBD1|TRBV5-1|TRBJ1-2
TGCGCCAGCAGCTTAAGACAGGGAAGCTATGGCTACACCTTC
CASSLRQGSYGYTF
>-|-|TRBV4-2|TRBJ2-7
TGTGCCAGCAGCCAAGGGGCGTCAGGGGCCTACGAGCAGTACTTC
CASSQGASGAYEQYF
>few|TRBD2|TRBV9|TRBJ2-1
TGTGCCAGCAGCTTGAATCCAGCGGGGGGGCCGGGTGAGCAGTTCTTC
CASSLNPAGGPGEQFF
>few|TRBD2|TRBV9|TRBJ2-5
TGTGCCAGCAGCGTGGGAGGGAAAGAGACCCAGTACTTC
CASSVGGKETQYF
>-|-|TRBV18|TRBJ2-2
TGTGCCAGCTCACCTTGGACGGGAACCGGGGAGCTGTTTTTT
CASSPWTGTGELFF
>-|-|TRBV18|TRBJ2-7
TGTGCCAGCTCACCGGAGGGGAACTACGAGCAGTACTTC
CASSPEGNYEQYF
>-|-|TRBV6-5|TRBJ2-7
TGTGCCAGCCACAGGAGCTCCTACGAGCAGTACTTC
CASHRSSYEQYF
>-|-|TRBV7-2|TRBJ2-1
TGTGCCAGCAGCTTACGGGGGGCCACGGATGAGCAGTTCTTC
CASSLRGATDEQFF
>few|-|TRBV29-1|TRBJ1-2
TGCAGCGGTCGGCTGGGGCCTGGGTATGGCTACACCTTC
CSGRLGPGYGYTF
>few|-|TRBV30|TRBJ2-3
TGTGCCCGGACTTCAGGCCCTAGCACAGATACGCAGTATTTT
CARTSGPSTDTQYF
>-|TRBD1|TRBV4-1|TRBJ2-7
TGCGCCAGCAGCCGCACGACAGGGGACTACGAGCAGTACTTC
CASSRTTGDYEQYF
>few|-|TRBV6-1|TRBJ2-7
TGTGCCAGCAGTGAAACAGACAGATACAGAAAAGGCTTC
CASSETDRYRKGF
>-|-|TRBV18|TRBJ2-4
TGTGCCAGCTTTCTGGACAGCGGAAACATTCAGTACTTC
CASFLDSGNIQYF
>few|TRBD1|TRBV7-2|TRBJ2-4
TGTGCCAGCAGCTTTTTTGGACAGGGCTCGTCCAAAAACATTCAGTACTTC
CASSFFGQGSSKNIQYF
>-|-|TRBV30|TRBJ2-3
TGTGCCTGGAGTGCCACCGGAGATACGCAGTATTTT
CAWSATGDTQYF
>-|-|TRBV7-8|TRBJ2-7
TGTGCCAGCAGCTTTCGGTTCTCCTACGAGCAGTACTTC
CASSFRFSYEQYF
>few|-|TRBV7-9|TRBJ1-1
TGTGCCAGCAGCCGATCGGGTATACAGGGTAAGAACACTGAAGCTTTCTTT
CASSRSGIQGKNTEAFF
>-|-|TRBV19|TRBJ1-5
TGTGCCAGTAGTCCTAGAAATCAGCCCCAGCATTTT
CASSPRNQPQHF
>few|-|TRBV5-4|TRBJ1-2
TGTGCCAGCAGCTTGTTAGGAGGGTCCAACTATGGCTACACCTTC
CASSLLGGSNYGYTF
>few|TRBD1|TRBV18|TRBJ1-1
TGTGCCAGCTCACCACGAACAGGGGGCCTCGACACTGAAGCTTTCTTT
CASSPRTGGLDTEAFF
>-|TRBD2|TRBV5-1|TRBJ2-2
TGCGCCAGCAGACTCAGCGGGGCAGGGCAGGAGCTGTTTTTT
CASRLSGAGQELFF
>few|-|TRBV6-1|TRBJ1-2
TGTGCCAGCACCCCCAACCAGTTTCAAGGCTACACCTTC
CASTPNQFQGYTF
>-|TRBD1|TRBV18|TRBJ2-1
TGTGCCAGCTCACCAATGACAGGGGAGCAGTTCTTC
CASSPMTGEQFF
>few|TRBD2|TRBV5-1|TRBJ2-5
TGCGCCAGCAGCTTGGAAGCTAGCGGGGCTATACAAGAGACCCAGTACTTC
CASSLEASGAIQETQYF
>-|TRBD1|TRBV4-3|TRBJ1-2
TGCGCCAGCAGCAGACAGGGGGCGGACTATGGCTACACCTTC
CASSRQGADYGYTF
>few|TRBD1|TRBV11-1|TRBJ2-5
TGTGCCAGCAGCACGGGACAGCAAGAGACCCAGTACTTC
CASSTGQQETQYF
>few|TRBD2|TRBV7-2|TRBJ2-5
TGTGCCAGCAGCTTAGTAGGGACTAGCAGGGAGACCCAGTACTTC
CASSLVGTSRETQYF
>few|TRBD1|TRBV28|TRBJ2-5
TGTGCCAGCAGTTTCTATAGGGGCAGGGGGAAAGAGACCCAGTACTTC
CASSFYRGRGKETQYF
>few|TRBD2|TRBV27|TRBJ2-7
TGTGCCAGCGGAGCGGGGGGTTCCTACGAGCAGTACTTC
CASGAGGSYEQYF
>-|-|TRBV6-5|TRBJ2-3
TGTGCCAGCAGTTACGGACACCAGGGCACAGATACGCAGTATTTT
CASSYGHQGTDTQYF
>-|-|TRBV5-4|TRBJ1-1
TGTGCCAGCAGCTCGATTGGAGCTGAAGCTTTCTTT
CASSSIGAEAFF
>few|-|TRBV5-1|TRBJ2-2
TGCGCCAGCAGTCCAAAGAACACCGGGGAGCTGTTTTTT
CASSPKNTGELFF
>few|TRBD1|TRBV19|TRBJ1-6
TGTGCCAGTAGGACAGGGAATTCACCCCTCCACTTT
CASRTGNSPLHF
>few|-|TRBV19|TRBJ1-5
TGTGCCAGTAGTATCAGACAGCTCAATCAGCCCCAGCATTTT
CASSIRQLNQPQHF
>few|-|TRBV10-3|TRBJ2-1
TGTGCCATCAGTGATCGTTATGAGCAGTTCTTC
CAISDRYEQFF
>-|-|TRBV4-3|TRBJ1-4
TGCGCCAGCAGCCAAGATTATTCGGTCAGGGGAAGCGAAAAACTGTTTTTT
CASSQDYSVRGSEKLFF
>-|-|TRBV27|TRBJ1-6
TGTGCCAGCAGTTTTCGGGGGGGTTCACCCCTCCACTTT
CASSFRGGSPLHF
>-|TRBD1|TRBV18|TRBJ1-2
TGTGCCAGCTCACCCGACAGGGTCTATGGCTACACCTTC
CASSPDRVYGYTF
>-|-|TRBV7-2|TRBJ2-7
TGTGCCAGCAGCAACTACCAGGGGAGCGAGCAGTACTTC
CASSNYQGSEQYF